Below are 10 T cell receptor beta chains sequenced from a single sample in a study of blood T cell repertoires in COVID-19. The table came from immunoSEQ multiplex PCR; TCRdb's copy has only in-frame clones and leaves some out. The sample holds roughly 200,000 clones; about nine tenths are singletons and the top ten take 1.5% to 2%. What was sequenced was peripheral blood. The source of these receptors is a man younger than 35 with active or convalescent COVID-19.

This clone was observed a handful of times. The chain recombines TRBV13 with TRBJ2-1; 8 bases match TRBD2. The junction had 18 bases not matched to a gene; V was cut back by 7 bases and J by 1 base. Germline assignment: CDR1 PRHDT and CDR2 FYEKMQ (reference sequence). This CDR3 contains 19 residues. In DNA, the CDR3 is TGTGCCAGCACCCCGTTGGGCGGGAGGACCTCAAGTTCCTACAATGAGCAGTTCTTC. It specifies CASTPLGGRTSSSYNEQFF.

The J gene is TRBJ2-7, the V gene TRBV7-2; 8 nucleotides agree with TRBD2. Germline V gene data show CDR1 as SGHTA and CDR2 as FQGNSA. The CDR3 covers 14 residues. V lost 3 bases and J lost 3; bases outside the gene matches: 4. The CDR3 loop is CASSFSGGNYEQYF. The CDR3 DNA is TGTGCCAGCAGCTTTTCGGGAGGGAACTACGAGCAGTACTTC.

The rearrangement uses TRBV19 and TRBJ1-6; tentatively, D is TRBD1 (5 bases). Trimming stripped 1 base from V and 10 bases from J, with 11 bases between. Germline V CDR1 and CDR2: LNHDA, SQIVND (reference sequence). The CDR3 contains 14 residues. The CDR3 protein is CASSIGRGESPLHF. Here the CDR3 DNA reads TGTGCCAGTAGTATAGGCCGGGGGGAATCACCCCTCCACTTT.

The chain carries TRBV5-1 and TRBJ2-1, with TRBD2 identical over 14 bases. The germline V gene encodes CDR1 SGHRS and CDR2 YFSETQ. The ends lost 4 bases at V and 9 bases at J; junction bases unmatched: 9. This CDR3 spans 16 amino acids. This CDR3 is CASSDTPGLAGVEQFF. CDR3 DNA: TGCGCCAGCAGCGATACTCCGGGACTAGCGGGAGTTGAGCAGTTCTTC.

V gene TRBV5-5 combines with J gene TRBJ1-2, with 9 bases matching TRBD1. J gave up 4 bases and V 3 bases, and 13 bases lay outside the gene matches. The CDR3 is 17 residues long. CDR1 is SGHKS and CDR2 is YYEKEE in the germline V gene (reference sequence). The CDR3 bases are TGTGCCAGCAGCTCTACTATAGGACAGGGGTTAGGCTATGGCTACACCTTC. This translates into CASSSTIGQGLGYGYTF.

This clone has a single count. The chain employs TRBV10-3 and TRBJ2-3; 8 bases are a match to TRBD2. This CDR3 is 15 amino acids long. Germline trimming cut 6 bases from V and 4 bases from J; bases unmatched to any gene: 9. Germline V gene sequence: CDR1 ENHRY, CDR2 SYGVKD. The CDR3 bases are TGTGCCATCAGACCCAGCGGGAGCAGTTCAGATACGCAGTATTTT. This sequence encodes CAIRPSGSSSDTQYF.

The CDR3 nucleotides are TGTGCCATCAGTGATTGGAGCTCTGGAAACACCATATATTTT. This gives the protein CAISDWSSGNTIYF. The rearrangement links TRBV10-3 to TRBJ1-3; D uncertain. V was clipped by 3 bases and J by 0 bases, with 6 bases between them. This CDR3 is built from 14 residues. Germline CDR1 and CDR2: ENHRY and SYGVKD.

The chain has TRBV27 and TRBJ1-2; 7 nucleotides agree with TRBD1. Trimming cost V 6 bases and J 3 bases; bases outside gene matches: 10. The CDR3 length is 15 residues. The germline gives CDR1 MNHEY, CDR2 SMNVEV (reference sequence). The CDR3 DNA reads TGTGCCAGCAGGGCCCCTAACCAGGGGGACTATGGCTACACCTTC. Protein product: CASRAPNQGDYGYTF.

Concerning this clone itself: The germline gene is not matched at one end of the junction; a read error may be the cause. The rearrangement links TRBV5-1 to TRBJ1-2, with 7 bases fitting TRBD1. The CDR3 extends over 13 amino acids. CDR1 SGHRS and CDR2 YFSETQ come from the germline V gene. The CDR3 region is CASSFGQDYRYTF. The DNA for the CDR3 is TGCGCCAGCAGCTTCGGACAGGACTATCGCTACACCTTC.

The gene calls are TRBV9 and TRBJ2-1; 12 bases fit TRBD2. CDR1 and CDR2 (germline): SGDLS, YYNGEE. V dropped 0 bases and J dropped 7; count of bases not matched to a gene: 2. The CDR3 is 15 residues long. DNA of the CDR3: TGTGCCAGCAGCGTAGTGACTAGCGGGAGAAATGAGCAGTTCTTC. Its protein is CASSVVTSGRNEQFF.